This T cell receptor (beta chain) is drawn from a study of OX40 agonist ivuxolimab in advanced cancers. For the study at large: Ivuxolimab, an agonistic anti-OX40 (CD134) antibody, was given to patients. Hepatocellular carcinoma, melanoma, renal cell or head and neck cancer was diagnosed in the dose-escalation patients. Three patients, one with hepatocellular carcinoma and two with cutaneous melanoma, responded partially. Study findings and constraints: The mean number of expanded clones was higher in CD8+ T cells than in CD4+.

With regard to this clone: As yet, its antigen is unknown.

The V gene's germline CDR1 is SGHNT and CDR2 YENEEA. Trimming stripped 1 base from V and 2 bases from J, with 8 bases between. The CDR3 runs 14 residues. Measured with immunoSEQ multiplex PCR; TCRdb has only the in-frame clones, and not every one. The table includes 90,000 or so clones, about 87% detected once. The receptor was isolated from an adult with an advanced solid tumor such as melanoma, head and neck, liver or kidney cancer. The sample was CD4+ or CD8+ T cells sorted from blood, taken in a trial of the OX40 agonist ivuxolimab. V and J are TRBV11-3 and TRBJ1-1, with D hard to call. CDR3 bases: TGTGCCAGCAGCTTAGGGACGGGCAACACTGAAGCTTTCTTT. This sequence encodes CASSLGTGNTEAFF.